Listed below are T cell receptor beta chains from one sample, sequenced in a study of neoadjuvant anti-PD-1 for oral cavity cancer. Clones were sequenced by immunoSEQ multiplex PCR, and TCRdb holds only the in-frame ones, with some missing. Of over 20,000 clones in the sample, 26% were seen once. This specimen consisted of tumor tissue, obtained after nivolumab (anti-PD-1) treatment. The origin of the receptors is a person aged 35-79 years with oral cavity squamous cell carcinoma. The CDR3 runs from the conserved cysteine through the conserved F or W. D genes are given only for firm matches. Clone size appears in some rows only: once, few, many, or a class for an expanded clone.

D: TRBD2; size: few; J: TRBJ2-1; V: TRBV5-8; CDR3: CASSFQSGISNSEQFF; DNA: TGTGCCAGCAGCTTTCAAAGCGGGATCTCCAACAGTGAGCAGTTCTTC
D: -; size: -; J: TRBJ2-7; V: TRBV27; CDR3: CASSPSGPLYEQYF; DNA: TGTGCCAGCAGCCCCAGCGGGCCGCTCTACGAGCAGTACTTC
D: -; size: -; J: TRBJ2-2; V: TRBV7-3; CDR3: CASSLLGHTGELFF; DNA: TGTGCCAGCAGCTTACTAGGCCACACCGGGGAGCTGTTTTTT
D: -; size: -; J: TRBJ2-1; V: TRBV30; CDR3: CAWTRGAKTGALLF; DNA: TGTGCCTGGACCAGAGGGGCCAAGACAGGTGCTTTGCTCTTC
D: -; size: -; J: TRBJ1-2; V: TRBV30; CDR3: CAWSGGVRHNGYTF; DNA: TGTGCCTGGAGTGGGGGAGTCAGGCATAATGGCTACACCTTC
D: TRBD2; size: few; J: TRBJ2-5; V: TRBV19; CDR3: CASSSTSGGLTETQYF; DNA: TGTGCCAGTAGCTCGACTAGCGGGGGCCTGACAGAGACCCAGTACTTC
D: -; size: -; J: TRBJ1-4; V: TRBV18; CDR3: CASSPPGRSEKLFF; DNA: TGTGCCAGCTCACCACCAGGGAGGAGTGAAAAACTGTTTTTT
D: -; size: -; J: TRBJ1-2; V: TRBV5-6; CDR3: CASSFFVQDSITYGYTF; DNA: TGTGCCAGCAGCTTCTTTGTCCAGGACTCTATTACCTATGGCTACACCTTC
D: TRBD2; size: once; J: TRBJ2-1; V: TRBV4-1; CDR3: CASSQVKGGLAGGGEQFF; DNA: TGCGCCAGCAGCCAAGTAAAGGGAGGACTAGCGGGAGGTGGTGAGCAGTTCTTC
D: TRBD2; size: few; J: TRBJ2-1; V: TRBV5-8; CDR3: CASSSTGGGSSYNEQFF; DNA: TGTGCCAGCAGCTCTACTGGGGGGGGGAGCTCCTACAATGAGCAGTTCTTC
D: -; size: few; J: TRBJ2-7; V: TRBV4-2; CDR3: CASSQDLASTDSYEQYF; DNA: TGTGCCAGCAGCCAAGATCTCGCGAGCACAGACTCCTACGAGCAGTACTTC
D: -; size: few; J: TRBJ2-1; V: TRBV2; CDR3: CASRSMGNNEQFF; DNA: TGTGCCAGCAGGAGCATGGGGAACAATGAGCAGTTCTTC
D: TRBD2; size: -; J: TRBJ2-3; V: TRBV7-9; CDR3: CASRKGTSGRSTDTQYF; DNA: TGTGCCAGCAGGAAAGGGACTAGCGGGAGAAGCACAGATACGCAGTATTTT
D: -; size: few; J: TRBJ2-1; V: TRBV2; CDR3: CASSELGWSSYNEQFF; DNA: TGTGCCAGCAGTGAATTGGGTTGGAGCTCCTACAATGAGCAGTTCTTC
D: -; size: few; J: TRBJ1-5; V: TRBV7-2; CDR3: CASSLMGNQPQHF; DNA: TGTGCCAGCAGCTTAATGGGCAATCAGCCCCAGCATTTT
D: -; size: few; J: TRBJ1-5; V: TRBV29-1; CDR3: CSVVTGNQPQHF; DNA: TGCAGCGTTGTTACCGGCAATCAGCCCCAGCATTTT
D: -; size: -; J: TRBJ2-7; V: TRBV5-1; CDR3: CASSFTFGEYSYEQYF; DNA: TGCGCCAGCAGCTTCACATTCGGAGAGTACTCCTACGAGCAGTACTTC
D: -; size: medium-sized; J: TRBJ2-7; V: TRBV30; CDR3: CATEGAVSYEQYF; DNA: TGTGCCACAGAGGGAGCAGTCTCCTACGAGCAGTACTTC
D: -; size: few; J: TRBJ2-5; V: TRBV5-4; CDR3: CASSRGSGLGVTQYF; DNA: TGTGCCAGCAGCCGAGGGAGCGGGCTGGGGGTTACCCAGTACTTC
D: TRBD1; size: few; J: TRBJ1-1; V: TRBV6-1; CDR3: CASRARQGGNTEAFF; DNA: TGTGCCAGCAGAGCACGACAGGGAGGGAACACTGAAGCTTTCTTT
D: TRBD1; size: few; J: TRBJ1-6; V: TRBV2; CDR3: CASRGTGVSPLHF; DNA: TGTGCCAGCAGGGGGACAGGGGTCTCACCCCTCCACTTT
D: -; size: -; J: TRBJ1-1; V: TRBV18; CDR3: CASSPASLNTEAFF; DNA: TGTGCCAGCTCACCCGCCTCTTTGAACACTGAAGCTTTCTTT
D: -; size: -; J: TRBJ2-7; V: TRBV14; CDR3: CASSPRVRGVQYF; DNA: TGTGCCAGCAGCCCGAGGGTTCGGGGCGTGCAGTACTTC
D: -; size: few; J: TRBJ2-5; V: TRBV9; CDR3: CASSVGAETQYF; DNA: TGTGCCAGCAGCGTGGGGGCAGAGACCCAGTACTTC
D: TRBD2; size: many; J: TRBJ2-1; V: TRBV27; CDR3: CASRIAGGSSYNEQFF; DNA: TGTGCCAGCCGAATAGCGGGAGGGAGCTCCTACAATGAGCAGTTCTTC